This section outlines one TCR beta chain sequence together with its context. The sample has other DNA sequences that encode this CDR3 too. These data come from a study of blood T cell repertoires in COVID-19. The table came from immunoSEQ multiplex PCR; TCRdb's copy has only in-frame clones and leaves some out. The table records about 330,000 clones, 80% to 90% of them present only once. CDR3 length: 15 amino acids. CDR1 and CDR2 from the germline V gene are MNHEY and SVGAGI. V lost 5 bases and J lost 0, with 10 bases in between. This receptor was taken from a woman younger than 45 who had recovered from COVID-19. Sequenced sample: PBMCs or T cells enriched from blood (not recorded which). The chain joins TRBV6-5 to TRBJ1-4; no reliable D call. The CDR3 DNA reads as TGTGCCAGCAGTCGGGCCGGGGCAACTAATGAAAAACTGTTTTTT. Its translation: CASSRAGATNEKLFF.